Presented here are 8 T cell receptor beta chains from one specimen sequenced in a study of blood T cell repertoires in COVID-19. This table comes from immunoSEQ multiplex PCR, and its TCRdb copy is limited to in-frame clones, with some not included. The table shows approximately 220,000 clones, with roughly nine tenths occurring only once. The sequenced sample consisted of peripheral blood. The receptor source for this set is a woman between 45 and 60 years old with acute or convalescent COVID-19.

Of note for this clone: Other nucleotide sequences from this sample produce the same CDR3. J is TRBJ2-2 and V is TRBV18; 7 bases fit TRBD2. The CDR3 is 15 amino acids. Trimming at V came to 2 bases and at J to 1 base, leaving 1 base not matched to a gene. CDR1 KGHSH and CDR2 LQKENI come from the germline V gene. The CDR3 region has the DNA TGTGCCAGCTCACCAGCGGGGGAGAACACCGGGGAGCTGTTTTTT. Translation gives CASSPAGENTGELFF.

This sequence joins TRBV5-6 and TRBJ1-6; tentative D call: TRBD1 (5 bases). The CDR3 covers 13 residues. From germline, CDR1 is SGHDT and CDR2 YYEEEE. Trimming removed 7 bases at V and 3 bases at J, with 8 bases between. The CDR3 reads CASRDYYNSPLHF. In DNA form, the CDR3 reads TGTGCCAGCCGGGACTACTATAATTCACCCCTCCACTTT.

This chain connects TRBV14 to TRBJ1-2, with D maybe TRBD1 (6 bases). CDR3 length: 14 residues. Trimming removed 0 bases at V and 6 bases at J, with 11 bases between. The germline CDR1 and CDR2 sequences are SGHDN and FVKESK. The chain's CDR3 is CASSQDIQGDGYTF. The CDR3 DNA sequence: TGTGCCAGCAGCCAAGATATACAGGGTGATGGCTACACCTTC.

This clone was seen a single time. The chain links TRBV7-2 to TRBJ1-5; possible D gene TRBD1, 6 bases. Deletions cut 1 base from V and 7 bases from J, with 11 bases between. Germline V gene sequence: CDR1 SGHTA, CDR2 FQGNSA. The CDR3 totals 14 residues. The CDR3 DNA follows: TGTGCCAGCAGCTTAGTACAGGGTGAACAGCCCCAGCATTTT. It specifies CASSLVQGEQPQHF.

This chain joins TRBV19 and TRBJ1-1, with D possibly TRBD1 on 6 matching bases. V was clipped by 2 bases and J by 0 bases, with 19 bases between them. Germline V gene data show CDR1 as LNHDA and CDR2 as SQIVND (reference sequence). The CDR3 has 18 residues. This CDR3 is CASSITRGGGRLNTEAFF. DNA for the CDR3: TGTGCCAGTAGTATAACCCGGGGGGGCGGACGTTTGAACACTGAAGCTTTCTTT.

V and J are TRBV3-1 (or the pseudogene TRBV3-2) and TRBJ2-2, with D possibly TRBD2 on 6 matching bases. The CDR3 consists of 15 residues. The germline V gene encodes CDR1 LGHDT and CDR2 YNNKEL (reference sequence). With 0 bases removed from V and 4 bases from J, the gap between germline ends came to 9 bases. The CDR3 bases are TGTGCCAGCAGCCAAGAGGGACTGCTCACCGGGGAGCTGTTTTTT. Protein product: CASSQEGLLTGELFF.

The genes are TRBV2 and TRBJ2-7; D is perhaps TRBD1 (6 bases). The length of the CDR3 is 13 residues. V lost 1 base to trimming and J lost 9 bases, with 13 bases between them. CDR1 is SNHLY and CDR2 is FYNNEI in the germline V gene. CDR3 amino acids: CASSEGTQGRQYF. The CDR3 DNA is TGTGCCAGCAGTGAAGGGACACAGGGTAGGCAGTACTTC.

CDR3: CASSLARGRGNEQFF. Written as DNA, the CDR3 is TGTGCCAGCAGCTTGGCCCGGGGGAGAGGCAATGAGCAGTTCTTC. The chain carries TRBV5-8 and TRBJ2-1, with a weak D call TRBD2 (6 bases). Deletions cut 0 bases from V and 6 bases from J, with 13 bases between. The CDR3 loop spans 15 amino acids. Germline assignment: CDR1 SGHTS and CDR2 YDEGEE.